The sequence of this T cell receptor (beta chain) was determined in a study of blood T cell repertoires in COVID-19. Whole-study context: Whether acute or convalescent, the COVID-19 samples came from the United States, Italy and Spain. PBMCs, B-cell-depleted T cells, or T cells provided the cDNA or gDNA that made up the material.

Original processing notes: Nucleated cell counts were estimated from reference gene primer amplification. Repertoires were generated with immunoSEQ multiplex PCR, while TCRdb's copy carries only in-frame clones and drops some. V, J and clone size are those of that table, while D and trimming were read from the DNA. The sample holds 140,000 or so clones, 75% to 85% seen once. The germline V gene encodes CDR1 SGHDT and CDR2 YYEEEE. The trim removed 4 bases at V and 2 bases at J, leaving 6 bases unmatched. This CDR3 spans 15 amino acids. Sample: peripheral blood. The TCR comes from a man between 60 and 75 years old with active or convalescent COVID-19. The chain employs TRBV5-6 and TRBJ2-1; 7 bases map to TRBD1. CDR3 bases: TGTGCCAGCAGCGCGGTGACAGGGCCCTACAATGAGCAGTTCTTC. Translated: CASSAVTGPYNEQFF. The full variable domain, rest sourced from reference TRBV5-6 and TRBJ2-1, is DAGVTQSPTHLIKTRGQQVTLRCSPKSGHDTVSWYQQALGQGPQFIFQYYEEEERQRGNFPDRFSGHQFPNYSSELNVNALLLGDSALYLCASSAVTGPYNEQFFGPGTRLTVL.